Each of the 8 T cell receptor beta chains below was sequenced from the same sample in a study of early T cells in non-severe SARS-CoV-2 infection. Each CDR3 protein gets one entry after TCRdb re-called the 5' RACE reads with MiXCR. The sample has around 58,000 distinct CDR3 sequences, about 15% seen once. The specimen was whole blood, collected at baseline. The receptors were sampled from an adult who was a healthcare worker with PCR-confirmed SARS-CoV-2 infection or an uninfected control (not recorded which).

The chain is built from TRBV7-2 and TRBJ2-7, with TRBD1 matching 7 bases. Germline-derived CDR1 and CDR2 are SGHTA and FQGNSA. The CDR3 is 14 amino acids. The trim removed 4 bases at V and 7 bases at J, leaving 10 bases unmatched. In DNA form, the CDR3 reads TGTGCCAGCAGCTCGGGGACAGCAACGTCTGAGCAGTACTTC. It codes for CASSSGTATSEQYF. The full variable domain, its missing parts supplied by reference TRBV7-2 and TRBJ2-7, is GAGVSQSPSNKVTEKGKDVELRCDPISGHTALYWYRQSLGQGLEFLIYFQGNSAPDKSGLPSDRFSAERTGGSVSTLTIQRTQQEDSAVYLCASSSGTATSEQYFGPGTRLTVT.

This clonotype was detected a few times. The chain links TRBV18 to TRBJ1-4; 7 positions match TRBD1. V shed 3 bases and J 3 bases; nucleotides not matched to a gene: 4. The V gene's germline CDR1 is KGHSH and CDR2 LQKENI. The CDR3 contains 15 residues. CDR3 sequence reads: CASSPGTEANEKLFF. The CDR3 nucleotides read TGTGCCAGCTCACCGGGGACAGAGGCTAATGAAAAACTGTTTTTT.

This rearrangement joins TRBV2 to TRBJ1-6; tentatively, D is TRBD1 (5 bases). The CDR3 contains 13 residues. From germline, CDR1 is SNHLY and CDR2 FYNNEI. V lost 6 bases and J lost 7, with 10 bases in between. In DNA, the CDR3 is TGTGCCAGCAGAGTGACAGTCAATTCACCCCTCCACTTT. Protein product: CASRVTVNSPLHF.

The chain carries TRBV15 and TRBJ1-5; possible D gene TRBD1, 6 bases. This CDR3 contains 15 residues. Per the germline V gene, CDR1 is LNHNV and CDR2 is YYDKDF (reference sequence). V was pared by 1 base and J by 5 bases, with 12 bases between. The CDR3 DNA sequence: TGTGCCACCAGCAGAGCCCCGAACAGGGATCAGCCCCAGCATTTT. Protein: CATSRAPNRDQPQHF.

The table lists this clonotype with a few counts. This chain uses TRBV12-3 or TRBV12-4 with TRBJ2-7; maybe TRBD1 (6 bases). The ends were cut back, 10 bases at V and 2 bases at J, with 15 bases in the middle. This CDR3 spans 13 amino acids. The CDR3 protein is CATSTGSTYEQYF. The CDR3 DNA is TGTGCCACCTCGACAGGATCCACCTACGAGCAGTACTTC.

The chain carries TRBV2 and TRBJ1-4, with 12 bases lining up with TRBD1. The CDR3 runs to 14 residues. The germline V gene has CDR1 SNHLY and CDR2 FYNNEI. The V gene end was trimmed by 8 bases and the J gene end by 8 bases; junction bases not matched to a gene: 6. The CDR3 is CASCGTGGVEKLFF. Written as DNA, the CDR3 is TGTGCCAGCTGCGGGACAGGGGGCGTCGAAAAACTGTTTTTT.

In this sample, this clonotype turned up many times. V usage is TRBV7-8 and J usage is TRBJ1-4, with TRBD1 matching over 8 bases. The CDR3 length is 15 residues. V shed 4 bases, J shed 7 bases, and the junction held 8 bases outside the gene matches. Germline lookup yields CDR1 SGHVS and CDR2 FQNEAQ. Written as DNA, the CDR3 is TGTGCCAGCAGCTATACTGCAGGGGGCTCTGAAAAACTGTTTTTT. Amino acids: CASSYTAGGSEKLFF.

The table lists this clonotype with a few counts. The V call is TRBV12-5, the J call TRBJ2-1; TRBD2 aligns across 11 bases. There are 17 residues in the CDR3. Trimming removed 4 bases from V and 3 bases from J; junction bases left unmatched: 8. Germline V CDR1 and CDR2: LGHNT, FRNRAP. The CDR3 coding sequence is TGTGCTAGTGGTTCAAATCCGACTAGCGGGATCTACAATGAGCAGTTCTTC. It encodes CASGSNPTSGIYNEQFF.